Described below is a single TCR beta chain sequence and its context. This sample stems from a study of blood T cell repertoires in COVID-19. Some clones are missing from TCRdb's copy, which holds only in-frame ones; the method was immunoSEQ multiplex PCR. The table lists hundreds of thousands of clones, more than 75% of them singletons. The CDR3 is 14 amino acids. The germline gives CDR1 MRHNA, CDR2 SNTAGT. V lost 6 bases, J lost 7 bases, and 7 bases stayed unmatched. This TCR derives from a man aged 55 to 70 who had recovered from COVID-19. The source material was PBMCs or T cells enriched from blood (not recorded which). The chain has TRBV6-4 and TRBJ1-4, with TRBD1 matching over 8 bases. The CDR3 region has the DNA TGTGCCAGCAGCGAACGACAGGGGAGTGAAAAACTGTTTTTT. Translated, it gives CASSERQGSEKLFF.